This T cell receptor (beta chain) was observed in a study of cytomegalovirus exposure and HLA in healthy donors. Study-wide results and caveats: Cytomegalovirus status, reportedly, was diagnosed with high specificity and sensitivity by the classifier. A few V segments could not be told apart, such as TRBV6-2 and TRBV6-3, and were left out.

The PCR ran on 60 Vbeta and 13 Jbeta primers. Sequenced by immunoSEQ multiplex PCR; TCRdb stores in-frame clones only, minus some. The sample gives about 180,000 clones, around 82% of which show up once; about 13% is in the top ten. Notes on this clone: Its antigen is as yet unknown.

This CDR3 comprises 13 residues. Germline loops: CDR1 MNHEY, CDR2 SVGAGI. V trimming: 7 bases; J trimming: 8 bases; junction bases outside the gene matches: 10. The sample consisted of PBMCs. V usage is TRBV6-5 and J usage is TRBJ1-2; 7 bases line up with TRBD1. This clonotype originated in a woman in her forties or fifties in good health and CMV-seropositive. The DNA of the CDR3 is TGTGCCAGCAAACCGACAGGGTCATCGGGCTACACCTTC. Translation gives CASKPTGSSGYTF.